This T cell receptor (beta chain) is from a study of cytomegalovirus exposure and HLA in healthy donors. Whole-study results and caveats: Later analysis reportedly placed an Asian-associated ancestry cluster below the roughly 680-donor mean in N-insertions.

Primers for the PCR totalled 60 Vbeta and 13 Jbeta. Assay: immunoSEQ multiplex PCR; the TCRdb copy retains only in-frame clones and omits some. This sample has under 200,000 clones, with approximately 80% found just once. For this clone: Its target is unknown.

Per germline, CDR1 SGHRS and CDR2 YFSETQ. The CDR3 spans 14 residues. V dropped 5 bases and J dropped 2 bases, with 13 bases sitting between them. Sequencing was carried out using PBMCs. The V and J genes are TRBV5-1 and TRBJ2-5, with a weak D call TRBD2 (6 bases). The sequence was obtained from a woman younger than 45 in good health and CMV-seronegative. In DNA, the CDR3 is TGCGCCAGCAGGTTCGGGGGAACGCAAGAGACCCAGTACTTC. Encoded protein: CASRFGGTQETQYF.